This T cell receptor beta chain was sequenced for a study of OX40 agonist ivuxolimab in advanced cancers. Study-wide results and limits: Certain nonresponders additionally had low normalized T-cell clonal expansion. Which antigen the expanded peripheral T cells recognized is unknown.

Deletions cut 0 bases from V and 7 bases from J, with 10 bases between. This CDR3 spans 14 amino acids. Germline V gene sequence: CDR1 GTSNPN, CDR2 SVGIG (reference sequence). As regards this clone: What it binds is not known.

TCRdb keeps only in-frame clones here, not all; method: immunoSEQ multiplex PCR. The repertoire holds 30,000 to 45,000 clones, with more than 65% as singletons. The chain has TRBV30 and TRBJ1-6; D is unresolved. The starting material was CD4+ or CD8+ T cells sorted from blood, obtained in a trial of the OX40 agonist ivuxolimab. The sequence derives from an adult with an advanced solid tumor such as melanoma, head and neck, liver or kidney cancer. The CDR3 DNA is TGTGCCTGGAGTGTTATTGACACAAATTCACCCCTCCACTTT. Protein: CAWSVIDTNSPLHF.